This T cell receptor (beta chain) appears in the sequencing data of a study of blood T cell repertoires in COVID-19. The protocol was immunoSEQ multiplex PCR, while the TCRdb copy is restricted to in-frame clones and leaves out a portion. The data contain over 150,000 clones, roughly 80% of them singletons. The V gene lost 4 bases and the J gene lost 2 bases, with 12 bases spanning the gap. Germline V CDR1 and CDR2: SNHLY, FYNNEI. CDR3 length equals 15 residues. This clone was counted a single time. The sequencing input was PBMCs or T cells enriched from blood (not recorded which). The V call is TRBV2, the J call TRBJ1-5; D may be TRBD1 (6 bases). This receptor was obtained from a man aged 40-49 years who had recovered from COVID-19. The CDR3 bases are TGTGCCAGCAGTGTATCACAGGGTCGCAATCAGCCCCAGCATTTT. This gives the protein CASSVSQGRNQPQHF.